Each of the 11 T cell receptor beta chains below was sequenced from the same sample in a study of cytomegalovirus exposure and HLA in healthy donors (dated by TCRdb to between 2016 and 2019). Library prep was done by the immunoSEQ multiplex PCR assay. A mixture of 60 forward primers for TCR Vbeta segments and 13 reverse primers for TCR Jbeta segments was used in the multiplex PCR. The immuneACCESS repertoire file appears here via TCRdb, limited to in-frame rearrangements. These files lack a portion of the clones; in checked studies, under half of the deficit traces to unresolved V genes, and the cause of the others is not known. The sample profile shows 230,000 or so clones; about nine tenths of them were found once. Jointly, the top ten make up roughly 1.6% of the sample. Sequenced sample: PBMCs. The source of these receptors is a girl aged 2 to 9 in good health and CMV-seronegative.

V is TRBV27 and J is TRBJ2-7, with 8 bases identical to TRBD1. The length of the CDR3 is 13 residues. After removal of 6 bases from V and 2 bases from J, the junction contained 3 bases not matched to a gene. CDR1 and CDR2 (germline): MNHEY, SMNVEV (reference sequence). CDR3 sequence reads: CASRRTGPYEQYF. The CDR3 DNA reads TGTGCCAGCAGGAGGACAGGGCCCTACGAGCAGTACTTC.

The rearrangement joins TRBV5-4 to TRBJ2-5; the match to TRBD1 covers 7 bases. This CDR3 spans 16 amino acids. Trimming took 3 bases from V and 4 from J; bases not matched to a gene: 12. Germline V gene data show CDR1 as SGHNT and CDR2 as YYREEE (reference sequence). The CDR3 spells CASSSKQGHLGETQYF. DNA of the CDR3: TGTGCCAGCAGCTCGAAACAGGGGCATCTCGGAGAGACCCAGTACTTC.

The chain employs TRBV7-2 and TRBJ2-1; TRBD2 aligns across 8 bases. With 5 bases clipped from V and 0 bases from J, the junction kept 12 bases outside the gene matches. Germline V gives CDR1 SGHTA, CDR2 FQGNSA. CDR3 length: 18 amino acids. CDR3 nucleotides: TGTGCCAGCAGCCTATCCGGGACTAGGATAATCTCCTACAATGAGCAGTTCTTC. Translating it yields CASSLSGTRIISYNEQFF.

CDR3 sequence reads: CASRGLAGASYEQYF. The CDR3 DNA is TGTGCCAGTAGGGGACTAGCGGGTGCCTCCTACGAGCAGTACTTC. The gene calls are TRBV19 and TRBJ2-7, with 12 bases aligning to TRBD2. The CDR3 is 15 amino acids. V dropped 6 bases and J dropped 0; count of bases not matched to a gene: 3. The V gene's germline CDR1 is LNHDA and CDR2 SQIVND (reference sequence). Full variable domain (outside the CDR3, taken from reference TRBV19 and TRBJ2-7): DGGITQSPKYLFRKEGQNVTLSCEQNLNHDAMYWYRQDPGQGLRLIYYSQIVNDFQKGDIAEGYSVSREKKESFPLTVTSAQKNPTAFYLCASRGLAGASYEQYFGPGTRLTVT.

V is TRBV9 and J is TRBJ1-1; 7 bases fit TRBD1. The V and J ends lost 4 bases and 8 bases, in that order; junction bases with no gene match: 14. The CDR3 runs to 15 residues. CDR1 and CDR2 (germline): SGDLS, YYNGEE. As DNA, the CDR3 is TGTGCCAGCAGCTCCCAGTCAGGGACAGAGTTCGAAGCTTTCTTT. It yields the protein CASSSQSGTEFEAFF.

The V and J genes are TRBV6-1 and TRBJ2-2; 9 nucleotides match TRBD1. Germline CDR1 reads MNHNS; CDR2 reads SASEGT. J lost 1 base, V lost 3 bases, and 3 bases had no gene match. This CDR3 spans 16 amino acids. CDR3 protein: CASSDTGQGNTGELFF. The CDR3 DNA is TGTGCCAGCAGTGATACGGGACAGGGGAACACCGGGGAGCTGTTTTTT.

The chain links TRBV30 to TRBJ2-3, with 10 nucleotides matching TRBD2. This CDR3 contains 16 residues. V lost 3 bases and J lost 1; bases outside the gene matches: 7. Germline CDR1 is GTSNPN and CDR2 is SVGIG (reference sequence). In nucleotides, the CDR3 is TGTGCCTGGAGCCCTAAGGGGACTAGCGGCACAGATACGCAGTATTTT. Protein sequence: CAWSPKGTSGTDTQYF.

Only one count was recorded for this clone. V and J are TRBV2 and TRBJ2-5; a possible D gene is TRBD1 (6 bases). This CDR3 comprises 15 residues. The germline V gene encodes CDR1 SNHLY and CDR2 FYNNEI. Between the trimmed V and J ends, which lost 3 bases and 4 bases, there was a span of 15 bases. The CDR3: CASSETVTGGETQYF. CDR3 DNA: TGTGCCAGCAGTGAGACTGTGACAGGAGGAGAGACCCAGTACTTC.

To note about this clone: The germline gene is not matched at one end of the junction; a read error may be the cause. This chain connects TRBV13 to TRBJ1-1; 7 nucleotides line up with TRBD1. Germline V gives CDR1 PRHDT, CDR2 FYEKMQ (reference sequence). This CDR3 contains 12 residues. The CDR3 spells CASRGQNIEAFF. The CDR3 DNA reads TGTGCCAGCAGGGGACAGAACATTGAAGCTTTCTTT.

The chain is built from TRBV10-3 and TRBJ2-3; D possibly corresponds to TRBD2 (6 bases). Germline CDR1 is ENHRY and CDR2 is SYGVKD. The V gene lost 6 bases and the J gene lost 0 bases, with 7 bases spanning the gap. The CDR3 length is 13 residues. CDR3 in amino acids: CAIRRGSTDTQYF. CDR3 coding DNA: TGTGCCATCAGGCGGGGTAGCACAGATACGCAGTATTTT.

Regarding this clone: Germline and junction disagree at one end, which may indicate a read error. The chain employs TRBV4-1 and TRBJ1-5; 7 bases align to TRBD1. Germline CDR1 MGHRA, CDR2 YSYEKL. The CDR3 sequence is 16 residues long. The CDR3 bases are TGTGCCAGCAGCTACATTCACGGACAGGCCGATCAGCCCCAGCATTTT. Amino acid sequence: CASSYIHGQADQPQHF.